Described below is a single TCR beta chain sequence and its context. CDR3 length: 15 residues. V was clipped by 6 bases and J by 4 bases; unmatched bases: 11. The germline gives CDR1 MNHEY, CDR2 SVGAGI. These data originate in a study of TIL therapy for anti-PD-1-resistant metastatic lung cancer. Study-wide background: Most patients had lung adenocarcinoma; several tumors were EGFR-mutant, two ALK-rearranged; half smoked currently or formerly.

The libraries were made with immunoSEQ v3. The method was immunoSEQ multiplex PCR; TCRdb's version includes in-frame clones alone and lacks a portion of them. The sample includes about 60,000 clones, about nine tenths seen only once; the top ten take just over 2.5%. The time point denotes: pre-treatment sample, taken before nivolumab and TIL therapy. This specimen was blood, taken at baseline. The clonotype comes from a person aged 25-79 years with non-small cell lung cancer. V is TRBV6-5 and J is TRBJ2-7; 8 bases agree with TRBD2. CDR3 in amino acids: CASRFQRGGQYEQYF. As DNA, the CDR3 is TGTGCCAGCAGGTTCCAACGGGGGGGTCAATACGAGCAGTACTTC.